Listed below are T cell receptor beta chains from one sample, sequenced in a study of T-cell reconstitution after alpha-beta-depleted transplantation in children. TCRdb analysed the PCR reads with MiXCR anew, one entry per CDR3 protein. Of about 980,000 distinct CDR3 sequences listed, under 30% are singletons. The sample in question was PBMCs, mostly from graft donor cells, obtained 360 days after TCRalphabeta/CD19-depleted stem cell transplant. The origin of the receptors is a boy younger than two who had a stem cell transplant for SCID, so the T cells may come from the graft donor. Each CDR3 is given without its conserved first and last residue. Part of the rows lack a size; the others show once, few, many or a class for expanded clones.

abundance	v_gene	len	j_gene	CDR3aa
-	TRBV14	13	TRBJ2-3	ASSQDLIGTDTQY
few	TRBV4-1	16	TRBJ2-3	ASSRAVRGGGSLDTQY
-	TRBV20-1	11	TRBJ1-1	SARDSANTEAF
-	TRBV5-1	12	TRBJ2-5	ASTPSGTQETQY
many	TRBV20-1	9	TRBJ1-4	SARTSEKLF
-	TRBV5-1	14	TRBJ2-3	ASSLVGRGPGDTQY
-	TRBV19	15	TRBJ2-4	ASSPLAGTLAKNIQY
-	TRBV20-1	10	TRBJ1-1	SARDITGEAF
few	TRBV4-2	14	TRBJ1-1	ASSPVGGQGFPEAF
-	TRBV5-1	11	TRBJ1-2	ASSTDRNYGYT
few	TRBV4-2	13	TRBJ2-5	ASSQESSRDETQY
once	TRBV5-1	15	TRBJ2-5	ASSLPGLAGPKETQY
few	TRBV25-1	14	TRBJ1-4	ASSADLGTENEKLF
few	TRBV10-3	12	TRBJ2-7	AISEDRVKREQY
-	TRBV7-8	15	TRBJ2-7	ASSSPQTMGLTYEQY
-	TRBV4-1	14	TRBJ1-5	ASSLIIGGKNQPQH
few	TRBV29-1	12	TRBJ1-5	SVAPVDRDEPQH
few	TRBV7-6	14	TRBJ1-1	ASSLAPTGGWTEAF
-	TRBV29-1	10	TRBJ1-2	SVANGEHGYT
few	TRBV18	12	TRBJ2-1	ASSPQTGYNEQF
few	TRBV6-5	15	TRBJ2-6	ASSYAGPSSGANVLT
few	TRBV20-1	13	TRBJ2-1	SARVRAETYNEQF
-	TRBV12-3/TRBV12-4	14	TRBJ2-2	ASSNTGTRRIGELF
few	TRBV15	13	TRBJ2-3	ATSIGGWSTDTQY
few	TRBV12-3/TRBV12-4	12	TRBJ2-7	ASSLNRGGYEQY
-	TRBV29-1	12	TRBJ1-2	SVERDRGAYGYT
-	TRBV7-2	13	TRBJ2-5	ASSLPTGFKETQY
many	TRBV5-1	11	TRBJ2-1	ASSLEGPNEQF
few	TRBV29-1	14	TRBJ2-1	SVDAEGAVIIDEQF
-	TRBV10-3	12	TRBJ2-3	AISKTGDTDTQY
few	TRBV3-1	10	TRBJ2-2	ASSSQRGELF